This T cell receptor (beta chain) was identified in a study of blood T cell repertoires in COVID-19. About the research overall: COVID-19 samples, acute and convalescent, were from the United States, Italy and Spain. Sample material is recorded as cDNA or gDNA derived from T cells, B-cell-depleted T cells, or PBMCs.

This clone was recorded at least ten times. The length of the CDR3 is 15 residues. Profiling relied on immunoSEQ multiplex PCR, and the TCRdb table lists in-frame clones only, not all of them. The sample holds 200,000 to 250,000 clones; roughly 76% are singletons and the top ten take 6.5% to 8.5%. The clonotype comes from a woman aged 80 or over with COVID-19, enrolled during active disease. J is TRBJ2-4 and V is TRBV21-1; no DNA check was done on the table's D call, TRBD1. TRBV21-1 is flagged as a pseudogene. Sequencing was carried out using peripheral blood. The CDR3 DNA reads TGTGCCAGCATCTATCGGGACAGGGGAGGAAACATTCAGTACTTC. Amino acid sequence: CASIYRDRGGNIQYF.